This T cell receptor (beta chain) was recovered during a study of T cells expressing NK-cell markers. Comment on this clonotype: Its antigen is still unknown.

General study findings and limits: Clones of NKG2C+ T cells that had expanded were of unclear HCMV specificity.

UMI-tagged 5'RACE template switching yielded the TCR beta cDNA. TCRdb reworked the 5' RACE reads into one entry per CDR3 protein, no DNA. The sample features around 470,000 distinct CDR3 sequences, with 1.4% in its top ten. The CDR3 spans 13 residues. CDR1 and CDR2 from the germline V gene are LGHDT and YNNKEL (reference sequence). The specimen sequenced was blood T cells: a sorted CD56 or NKG2C T cell subset, CD4+ or CD8+ T cells, or bulk PBMC T cells (not recorded which). The chain employs TRBV3-1 and TRBJ2-2. This TCR was recovered from a woman aged 45-65 years in good health. The CDR3 loop reads CASSQGWTGELFF.